The subject of this entry is one T cell receptor (beta chain). Its target is unknown. Clones were sequenced by immunoSEQ multiplex PCR, and TCRdb holds only the in-frame ones, with some missing. Here the sample spans approximately 18,000 clones, 82% being singletons. Unexposed donor CD4+ T cells date from about 2011-2018, before the COVID-19 pandemic. Isolation of CD4+ T cells took place after about 10 days in culture. Unexposed-donor CD4+ T cells were probed with SARS-CoV-2 S/N and four cold-coronavirus spikes, cells permitting. The data were taken from a study of CD4 T cells in relation to SARS-CoV-2 and coronaviruses. Study summary: TCR beta CDR3s were sequenced after roughly nine-day antigen culture of PBMCs.

Trimming left V 0 bases short and J 4 bases short, with 12 bases between. This CDR3 spans 15 amino acids. Germline loops: CDR1 SGDLS, CDR2 YYNGEE. The chain joins TRBV9 to TRBJ2-3; D is perhaps TRBD1 (6 bases). Input material: CD4+ T cells from PBMCs, cultured in vitro. The TCR was taken from a human donor in good health. CDR3 DNA sequence: TGTGCCAGCAGCGTAGCGGCAGGGGTCGCAGATACGCAGTATTTT. It encodes CASSVAAGVADTQYF.